A selection of T cell receptor beta chains follows, all from one sample in a study of prognosis after radiotherapy for stage I lung cancer. MiXCR, run by TCRdb on the multiplex PCR reads, gives a single entry per CDR3 protein. The table lists around 25,000 distinct CDR3 sequences, roughly 34% of them singletons. The sample in question was PBMCs, obtained before or after stereotactic body radiation therapy (not recorded which). Receptors originate from a donor aged 50 or older with non-small cell lung cancer. CDR3s include the opening cysteine and the closing phenylalanine or tryptophan. A D gene is named only where the DNA matches it firmly. Clone size is not always given. Where it is, it says once, few, many or a class for expanded clones.

j_call v_call d_call clone_size cdr3_aa cdr3_nt
TRBJ2-1 TRBV12-3/TRBV12-4 TRBD1 . CAISSTGTGLAASYNEQFF TGTGCCATCAGTTCCACCGGGACAGGGTTAGCTGCCTCCTACAATGAGCAGTTCTTC
TRBJ2-2 TRBV28 TRBD1 many CASSLSGTANTGELFF TGTGCCAGCAGTTTATCTGGGACAGCGAACACCGGGGAGCTGTTTTTT
TRBJ2-5 TRBV5-1 TRBD1 few CASRDGQGDGETQYF TGCGCCAGCAGGGATGGACAGGGGGATGGAGAGACCCAGTACTTC
TRBJ2-2 TRBV3-1 TRBD2 few CASSQDLASGAGELFF TGTGCCAGCAGCCAAGATCTGGCTAGCGGGGCCGGGGAGCTGTTTTTT
TRBJ2-3 TRBV6-4 . many CASSDTLGDTQYF TGTGCCAGCAGTGATACTCTCGGGGATACGCAGTATTTT
TRBJ2-7 TRBV13 . many CASSYLRDGSYEQYF TGTGCCAGCAGCTACCTCCGGGACGGTTCCTACGAGCAGTACTTC
TRBJ2-1 TRBV7-9 TRBD2 many CASSPLAGVSNEQFF TGTGCCAGCAGCCCCTTGGCGGGAGTAAGCAATGAGCAGTTCTTC
TRBJ1-6 TRBV6-5 . . CAGSYIEAGDSPLHF TGTGCCGGCAGTTACATAGAGGCCGGTGACTCACCCCTCCACTTT
TRBJ2-5 TRBV20-1 . . CSANIGETQYF TGCAGTGCTAACATCGGGGAGACCCAGTACTTC
TRBJ2-1 TRBV12-3/TRBV12-4 . many CASSPRGHNNEQFF TGTGCCAGCAGTCCCAGGGGCCACAACAATGAGCAGTTCTTC
TRBJ1-5 TRBV15 TRBD1 many CATSRVGTGQIQPQHF TGTGCCACCAGCAGAGTAGGGACAGGCCAAATTCAGCCCCAGCATTTT
TRBJ2-7 TRBV6-1 . . CASIPDPGHRSYEQYF TGTGCCAGCATTCCTGACCCGGGACACAGGTCCTACGAGCAGTACTTC
TRBJ1-2 TRBV6-2/TRBV6-3 . . CASSSDRFLHYGYTF TGTGCCAGCAGTTCCGACAGATTCCTACACTATGGCTACACCTTC
TRBJ2-7 TRBV12-3/TRBV12-4 . many CASSLEGGSGYEQYF TGTGCCAGCAGTTTAGAGGGTGGGTCCGGCTACGAGCAGTACTTC
TRBJ2-3 TRBV6-1 TRBD1 many CASNPGQGSDTQYF TGTGCCAGCAATCCGGGACAGGGTTCAGATACGCAGTATTTT
TRBJ2-5 TRBV29-1 TRBD1 . CIADRGLVGETQYF TGCATCGCGGACAGGGGGCTTGTTGGAGAGACCCAGTACTTC
TRBJ2-7 TRBV28 TRBD2 . CASTDTSGLDYEQYF TGTGCCAGCACCGACACTAGCGGACTTGACTACGAGCAGTACTTC
TRBJ2-7 TRBV11-2 . many CASSLIRVASYEQYF TGTGCCAGCAGCTTAATCCGGGTAGCCTCCTACGAGCAGTACTTC
TRBJ2-2 TRBV28 . . CASTSRRGRTGELFF TGTGCCAGCACCTCACGGCGGGGGCGCACCGGGGAGCTGTTTTTT
TRBJ2-1 TRBV20-1 . many CSASRPQEGNEQFF TGCAGTGCTAGCCGGCCACAGGAGGGCAATGAGCAGTTCTTC
TRBJ1-1 TRBV25-1 TRBD1 . CASSEGGTANTEAFF TGTGCCAGCAGTGAAGGAGGGACAGCTAACACTGAAGCTTTCTTT
TRBJ2-3 TRBV5-1 TRBD1 many CASSLEWTGVPDTQYF TGCGCCAGCAGCTTGGAGTGGACAGGGGTTCCAGATACGCAGTATTTT
TRBJ2-7 TRBV27 . many CASSPLASNEQYF TGTGCCAGCAGTCCCCTAGCGTCCAACGAGCAGTACTTC
TRBJ2-3 TRBV15 . many CATSRGIGITDTQYF TGTGCCACCAGCAGAGGAATAGGGATCACAGATACGCAGTATTTT
TRBJ2-3 TRBV29-1 . . CSVEGISADTQYF TGCAGCGTTGAGGGGATTAGCGCAGATACGCAGTATTTT
TRBJ1-5 TRBV4-2 TRBD1 many CASTSPGQTNQPQHF TGTGCCAGCACCAGCCCGGGACAGACCAATCAGCCCCAGCATTTT
TRBJ2-4 TRBV5-4 . . CASSLGWGPKNIQYF TGTGCCAGCAGCTTGGGTTGGGGCCCCAAAAACATTCAGTACTTC
TRBJ2-3 TRBV10-1 . few CASSEGTQDTQYF TGCGCCAGCAGTGAAGGGACACAAGATACGCAGTATTTT
TRBJ2-7 TRBV12-3/TRBV12-4 . . CASNEGRYEQYF TGTGCCAGCAACGAGGGACGTTACGAGCAGTACTTC
TRBJ2-6 TRBV5-1 TRBD1 . CASSETGTGGISGANVLTF TGTGCCAGCAGCGAGACCGGGACAGGGGGGATATCTGGGGCCAACGTCCTGACTTTC
TRBJ2-7 TRBV12-3/TRBV12-4 . many CASSWSQGKNEQYF TGTGCCAGCAGTTGGAGCCAGGGGAAAAACGAGCAGTACTTC
TRBJ2-1 TRBV3-1 . once CASRQVMGTTVEQFF TGTGCCAGCAGACAAGTAATGGGGACCACGGTTGAGCAGTTCTTC
TRBJ2-2 TRBV6-1 . many CASKFAALNTGELFF TGTGCCAGTAAGTTCGCGGCCTTGAACACCGGGGAGCTGTTTTTT
TRBJ2-3 TRBV20-1 . once CSARGGPTDTQYF TGCAGTGCTAGGGGCGGGCCCACAGATACGCAGTATTTT
TRBJ2-5 TRBV24-1 TRBD1 many CATSPGQGQETQYF TGTGCCACCAGTCCGGGACAGGGACAAGAGACCCAGTACTTC
TRBJ1-1 TRBV19 . . CASSGSVEAFF TGTGCCAGTAGTGGGTCAGTTGAAGCTTTCTTT
TRBJ2-1 TRBV6-2/TRBV6-3 TRBD2 many CASSKTSSEQFF TGTGCCAGCAGTAAGACTAGCTCTGAGCAGTTCTTC
TRBJ2-3 TRBV9 TRBD2 many CASSVGGGSTDTQYF TGTGCCAGCAGCGTAGGGGGGGGTTCCACAGATACGCAGTATTTT
TRBJ2-3 TRBV6-1 TRBD2 . CASSPLAGGGADTQYF TGTGCCAGCAGTCCGCTAGCGGGAGGGGGCGCAGATACGCAGTATTTT
TRBJ2-7 TRBV11-2 . many CASSLVPGREQYF TGTGCCAGCAGCTTAGTTCCGGGTAGGGAGCAGTACTTC
TRBJ2-1 TRBV27 TRBD1 many CASSADRGNDNEQFF TGTGCCAGCAGTGCCGACAGGGGGAACGACAATGAGCAGTTCTTC
TRBJ1-4 TRBV12-3/TRBV12-4 . many CASSLRAASTNEKLFF TGTGCCAGCAGTTTGCGGGCCGCCTCCACTAATGAAAAACTGTTTTTT
TRBJ1-2 TRBV5-1 . . CASSKDSQSNYGYTF TGCGCCAGCAGCAAGGACAGCCAGTCTAACTATGGCTACACCTTC
TRBJ2-3 TRBV28 . many CASSLSLWDTQYF TGTGCCAGCAGTTTATCGCTCTGGGATACGCAGTATTTT
TRBJ2-1 TRBV9 . many CASSVTNSGVGNEQFF TGTGCCAGCAGCGTGACTAATAGTGGGGTAGGCAATGAGCAGTTCTTC
TRBJ2-3 TRBV6-4 TRBD2 large CVPSWLAGEGGTDTQYF TGTGTCCCCTCGTGGCTAGCGGGAGAGGGAGGCACAGATACGCAGTATTTT
TRBJ1-2 TRBV3-1 . many CASSQGVREYNYGYTF TGTGCCAGCAGCCAGGGAGTAAGGGAGTATAACTATGGCTACACCTTC
TRBJ2-1 TRBV24-1 TRBD2 . CATSVKPGLAGGRLYNEQFF TGTGCCACCAGTGTTAAACCGGGACTAGCGGGAGGCCGTCTCTACAATGAGCAGTTCTTC
TRBJ1-1 TRBV6-5 . many CASSYLGRTEAFF TGTGCCAGCAGTTACCTGGGGAGGACTGAAGCTTTCTTT
TRBJ2-2 TRBV19 . . CASSIGLPGELFF TGTGCCAGTAGTATAGGTTTACCCGGGGAGCTGTTTTTT
TRBJ2-3 TRBV30 TRBD2 many CAWSGTSGSDTQYF TGTGCCTGGAGTGGCACTAGCGGGAGCGATACGCAGTATTTT
TRBJ2-5 TRBV3-1 . few CASSQMGAETQYF TGTGCCAGCAGCCAAATGGGCGCTGAGACCCAGTACTTC
TRBJ1-2 TRBV6-1 TRBD1 many CASTPGGGYYGYTF TGTGCCAGCACCCCAGGGGGGGGGTACTATGGCTACACCTTC
TRBJ2-1 TRBV6-9 . many CASSYFTEQFF TGTGCCAGCAGTTACTTTACTGAGCAGTTCTTC
TRBJ2-7 TRBV15 TRBD1 many CATSREGTGSYEQYF TGTGCCACCAGCAGAGAGGGGACAGGTTCCTACGAGCAGTACTTC
TRBJ2-1 TRBV5-1 . many CASSDYDEQFF TGCGCCAGCAGCGACTACGATGAGCAGTTCTTC
TRBJ2-2 TRBV6-2/TRBV6-3 TRBD1 . CARGAQSTGEPFF TGTGCCAGGGGGGCGCAGAGCACAGGGGAGCCGTTTTTT
TRBJ2-3 TRBV24-1 TRBD2 many CATSAAGPGGQYF TGTGCCACCAGTGCTGCGGGCCCGGGGGGGCAGTATTTT
TRBJ1-2 TRBV12-5 TRBD1 few CASGFTGVQYGYTF TGTGCTAGTGGTTTCACAGGGGTTCAATATGGCTACACCTTC